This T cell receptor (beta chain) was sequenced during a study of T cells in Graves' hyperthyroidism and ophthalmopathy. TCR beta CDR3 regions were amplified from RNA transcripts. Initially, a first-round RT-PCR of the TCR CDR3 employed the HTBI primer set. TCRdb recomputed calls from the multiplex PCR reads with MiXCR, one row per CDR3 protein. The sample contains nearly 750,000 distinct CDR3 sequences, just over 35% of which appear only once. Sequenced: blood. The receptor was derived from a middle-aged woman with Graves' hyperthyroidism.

The CDR3 sequence: CSAIPGLAGNEQFF. The CDR3 nucleotides read TGCAGTGCTATACCGGGACTAGCGGGGAATGAGCAGTTCTTC. The rearrangement links TRBV20-1 to TRBJ2-1, with 13 bases lining up with TRBD2. V lost 4 bases to trimming and J lost 7 bases; unmatched junction nucleotides: 4. The CDR3 runs 14 residues. The germline V gene encodes CDR1 DFQATT and CDR2 SNEGSKA (reference sequence).